This T cell receptor (beta chain) was captured by sequencing in a study of blood T cell repertoires in COVID-19. Overall study: Samples representing acute and convalescent COVID-19 were sourced from the United States, Italy and Spain. The cDNA or gDNA used as material had been derived from T cells, B-cell-depleted T cells, or PBMCs.

The germline V gene encodes CDR1 LGHDT and CDR2 YNNKEL (reference sequence). This CDR3 is 14 amino acids long. Germline trimming cut 5 bases from V and 8 bases from J; bases unmatched to any gene: 7. Original handling: Cell counts per sample came from amplifying reference gene primers. Method: immunoSEQ multiplex PCR; TCRdb's copy keeps in-frame clones and lacks some. V and J calls and clone size are as listed in that table; D and trimming were resolved from the DNA. The table has nearly 40,000 clones, 85% to 90% seen once. The chain carries TRBV3-1 (or the pseudogene TRBV3-2) and TRBJ1-2; 11 bases line up with TRBD1. Sequenced material: peripheral blood. This TCR came from a man between 45 and 60 years old in a cohort sampled during active COVID-19. CDR3 amino acids: CASSFQGTGGGYTF. DNA for the CDR3: TGTGCCAGCAGCTTCCAAGGGACAGGGGGAGGCTACACCTTC.